This T cell receptor (beta chain) was recovered during a study of T cell responses to AZD1222 COVID-19 vaccine (dated by TCRdb to the early 2020s). Study-level background: TCR sequencing was performed for 230 to 250 trial participants, of whom roughly 200 were given two doses of AZD1222 and some 26 were given two doses of MenACWY control vaccine. Trial participants were enrolled by age into subgroups of 18-55, 56-69 and 70-plus years, and about 150, 27 and 61 TCR-sequenced participants, respectively, were included in these subgroups. The full study reports these points: Conclusions about previously exposed vaccinees are limited because only six or seven AZD1222 recipients were SARS-CoV-2 seropositive at baseline. In the small 56-69-year group, the increase in depth fell short of significance, most likely because of low power. The vaccine-associated CD4 TCRs covered the entire spike protein, and the dominant responses fell in regions 160-218 and 743-854. Because no samples from the day 14 peak response were available, repertoires could be characterized only after the peak T cell response. Reportedly, almost half of the unique spike-specific TCRs recognized epitopes lying outside the regions that are mutated in the B.1.351 and B.1.1.7 variants. Participants were mostly white British and included more females than males, and it was suggested by the authors that clonal diversity may have been underestimated. After two AZD1222 doses, spike-specific TCR breadth and depth were significantly higher than at day 0 and than in MenACWY recipients.

The CDR3 regions of human TCRbeta chains were subjected to immunosequencing. The paper's processing steps were these. TCRs in the repertoires were matched against a reference library of SARS-CoV-2-specific TCRs that had been generated with the MIRA antigen-specificity platform. Breadth was defined as the fraction of unique TCRs that were SARS-CoV-2-associated, and depth was defined as the fraction of total T cells that were SARS-CoV-2-associated. Using the MIRA data, each spike-specific TCR was mapped to the spike region that the TCR reacts to and placed in a CD4 or CD8 class. Log10-transformed breadth and depth values were compared by one-way ANOVA with Sidak's multiple comparisons tests. As stored in TCRdb, this immuneACCESS dataset retains in-frame rearrangements with V and J assigned. A fraction of the clones does not appear; measured against another copy, unresolved V genes explain less than half of the discrepancy, and the remainder lacks a known reason. The D gene and trimming were derived from the DNA, and the V and J assignments and clone size from that table. The sample has 200,000 or so clones on record, approximately 94% of them singletons. The top ten clonotypes cover roughly 1% of the sample.

Interpreted using the paper, the time point label stands for: about 28 days (+/-7) after the second vaccine dose. AZD1222 recipients given second doses at about 4 weeks or at about 12 weeks were pooled, since spike-specific TCR depth and breadth were not found to differ between the two schedules. The vaccinee samples were drawn from two UK trials, COV001 and COV002, one of which was a single-blind randomized controlled phase 2/3 trial testing AZD1222 (ChAdOx1 nCoV-19) in healthy adults. Trial participant PBMC samples were collected at day 0 and day 28 after the second dose for TCRbeta chain sequencing. Sequences SNHLY (CDR1) and FYNNEI (CDR2) are obtained from the germline V gene. Measured from the cysteine to the phenylalanine, the CDR3 is 16 residues long. Solely the CDR3 DNA is kept, with 48 bases framed from the first base. The junction shows trimming of 0 bases on V and 7 bases on J, plus 15 bases between the germline ends.

Worth noting for this clone: No cognate antigen has been identified for it. Base qualities are not provided; no much larger clone lies one nucleotide away.

In this chain, TRBV2 is recombined with TRBJ2-2, with the D gene possibly TRBD1 or TRBD2, each one fitting 5 bases. The receptor's source is an adult who received the AZD1222 COVID-19 vaccine. The specimen comprised peripheral blood, sampled 28 days after the second AZD1222 dose. The nucleotide sequence is given as TGTGCCAGCAGTGAAGCGGGGACCGAGAGGGGCGGGGAGCTGTTTTTT. Its translation is CASSEAGTERGGELFF.